These 10 T cell receptor beta chains share one sample of origin, sequenced in a study of T-cell reconstitution after alpha-beta-depleted transplantation in children. The library targeted TCRbeta and was prepared with unique molecular identifiers. TCRdb re-called the PCR reads with MiXCR, one entry per CDR3 protein. In the table there are about 460,000 distinct CDR3 sequences, about an eighth of which are singletons. The sequences come from PBMCs, mostly from graft donor cells, collected 180 days after TCRalphabeta/CD19-depleted stem cell transplant. All receptors come from a female patient aged 2-9 years who had a stem cell transplant for aplastic anemia, so the T cells may come from the graft donor.

The rearrangement links TRBV4-3 to TRBJ2-5; D is unresolved. Trimming took off 0 bases at V and 1 base at J, with 12 bases between the two ends. The CDR3 runs 16 residues. From germline, CDR1 is LGHNA and CDR2 YSLEER. The CDR3 region is CASSQDYPVLQETQYF. For the CDR3, the DNA is TGCGCCAGCAGCCAAGATTATCCGGTTCTCCAAGAGACCCAGTACTTC.

This clonotype has ten or more counts. This chain uses TRBV28 with TRBJ2-3; D may be TRBD1 (6 bases). V lost 4 bases, J lost 2 bases, and 19 bases lay in between. The germline gives CDR1 MDHEN, CDR2 SYDVKM. The CDR3 spans 17 residues. The CDR3 DNA reads as TGTGCCAGCAGTTCGCACCGGGACAAGGGTCACACAGATACGCAGTATTTT. This codes for CASSSHRDKGHTDTQYF.

V and J are TRBV6-2 or TRBV6-3 and TRBJ2-7; either TRBD1 or TRBD2 may supply D (6 bases each). The CDR3 is made up of 15 amino acids. Germline CDR1 is MNHEY and CDR2 is SVGEGT. The V and J ends lost 5 bases and 0 bases respectively, with 14 bases between them. CDR3 protein: CASSAGLQGSYEQYV. In nucleotides, the CDR3 is TGTGCCAGCAGTGCGGGGCTACAGGGCTCCTACGAGCAGTACGTC.

This clonotype was seen only once. The rearrangement links TRBV12-3 or TRBV12-4 to TRBJ2-1; TRBD2 matches 7 bases. V trimming: 0 bases; J trimming: 4 bases; junction bases outside the gene matches: 6. The CDR3 totals 16 residues. The CDR3 is CASSLAAGGGYNEQFF. The CDR3 nucleotides are TGTGCCAGCAGTTTAGCCGCTGGGGGGGGATACAATGAGCAGTTCTTC.

The rearrangement links TRBV4-3 to TRBJ2-2, with 7 bases identical to TRBD2. The ends lost 3 bases at V and 4 bases at J; junction bases unmatched: 5. The CDR3 is 15 residues long. Germline CDR1 reads LGHNA; CDR2 reads YSLEER. The DNA for the CDR3 is TGCGCCAGCAGCCAGGGAGGGACTTTCACCGGGGAGCTGTTTTTT. Translated: CASSQGGTFTGELFF.

This chain links TRBV12-5 with TRBJ2-1; tentatively, D is TRBD1 (5 bases). Germline CDR1 reads LGHNT; CDR2 reads FRNRAP. Trimming shortened V by 2 bases and J by 4 bases, and 12 bases separated the two germline ends. The CDR3 loop spans 15 amino acids. For the CDR3, the DNA is TGTGCTAGTGGTTTGCTCCAGACAGATTACAATGAGCAGTTCTTC. It specifies CASGLLQTDYNEQFF. Combining the CDR3 with reference TRBV12-5 and TRBJ2-1 gives the whole variable domain DARVTQTPRHKVTEMGQEVTMRCQPILGHNTVFWYRQTMMQGLELLAYFRNRAPLDDSGMPKDRFSAEMPDATLATLKIQPSEPRDSAVYFCASGLLQTDYNEQFFGPGTRLTVL.

This clonotype was observed a few times. The rearrangement uses TRBV19 and TRBJ2-7; possible D gene TRBD1, 7 bases. The CDR3 runs to 16 residues. V lost 3 bases, J lost 0 bases, and 15 bases lay in between. Germline CDR1 LNHDA, CDR2 SQIVND (reference sequence). The CDR3 loop is CASSIGRWTGSYEQYF. In DNA, the CDR3 is TGTGCCAGTAGTATTGGGAGGTGGACAGGCTCCTACGAGCAGTACTTC. The complete variable domain, with remaining parts taken from reference TRBV19 and TRBJ2-7, reads DGGITQSPKYLFRKEGQNVTLSCEQNLNHDAMYWYRQDPGQGLRLIYYSQIVNDFQKGDIAEGYSVSREKKESFPLTVTSAQKNPTAFYLCASSIGRWTGSYEQYFGPGTRLTVT.

This clonotype has a handful of counts. The V call is TRBV12-3 or TRBV12-4, the J call TRBJ2-1, with 10 bases identical to TRBD2. J gave up 3 bases and V 0 bases, and 2 bases lay outside the gene matches. The CDR3 loop spans 16 amino acids. As DNA, the CDR3 is TGTGCCAGCAGTTTAGCACTAGCGGGATTCTACAATGAGCAGTTCTTC. Amino acids: CASSLALAGFYNEQFF.

J is TRBJ2-3 and V is TRBV6-2 or TRBV6-3; 10 nucleotides align to TRBD2. This CDR3 spans 15 amino acids. CDR1 MNHEY and CDR2 SVGEGT come from the germline V gene. With 6 bases clipped from V and 5 bases from J, the junction kept 8 bases outside the gene matches. Written as DNA, the CDR3 is TGTGCCAGCAGCCGGACTAGCGGACTTATAGATACGCAGTATTTT. Translating gives CASSRTSGLIDTQYF.

The chain couples TRBV20-1 to TRBJ2-1, with 8 bases that match TRBD2. V shed 1 base and J 2 bases; nucleotides not matched to a gene: 10. Looked up from germline, CDR1 is DFQATT and CDR2 is SNEGSKA (reference sequence). The CDR3 is 17 amino acids. The chain's CDR3 is CSARVRGLALAYNEQFF. Written as DNA, the CDR3 is TGCAGTGCTAGAGTGCGTGGACTAGCCTTGGCCTACAATGAGCAGTTCTTC.